The source of this TCR beta chain is a study of cytomegalovirus exposure and HLA in healthy donors. Primers included in the PCR were 60 Vbeta and 13 Jbeta primers. The assay was immunoSEQ multiplex PCR, and TCRdb's table has in-frame clones only and misses some. The listing records about 140,000 clones. With 5 bases clipped from V and 8 bases from J, the junction kept 5 bases outside the gene matches. This CDR3 comprises 13 residues. The germline gives CDR1 MNHNS, CDR2 SASEGT. The study, taken as a whole, reports: Accounts indicate the classifier identified cytomegalovirus status with strong specificity and sensitivity. Fewer N-insertions (relative to the roughly 700-donor mean) were reportedly seen in an Asian-associated ancestry cluster in a later analysis.

Concerning this clone: Its antigen is not identified.

The sample was PBMCs. This TCR was recovered from a woman aged 18-29 years in good health and CMV-seronegative. The genes are TRBV6-1 and TRBJ2-2; 7 bases match TRBD1. The CDR3 reads CASSSHRGGELFF. Written as DNA, the CDR3 is TGTGCCAGCAGTTCTCACAGGGGAGGGGAGCTGTTTTTT.